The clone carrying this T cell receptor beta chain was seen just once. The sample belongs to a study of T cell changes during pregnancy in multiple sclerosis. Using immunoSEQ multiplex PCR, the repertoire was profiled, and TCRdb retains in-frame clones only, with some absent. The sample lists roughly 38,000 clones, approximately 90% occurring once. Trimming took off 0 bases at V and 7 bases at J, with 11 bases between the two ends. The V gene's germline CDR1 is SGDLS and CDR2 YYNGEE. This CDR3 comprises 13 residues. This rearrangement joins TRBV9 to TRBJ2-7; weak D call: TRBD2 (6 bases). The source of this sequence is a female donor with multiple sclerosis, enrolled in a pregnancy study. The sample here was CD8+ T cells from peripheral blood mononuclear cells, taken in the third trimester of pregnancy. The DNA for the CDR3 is TGTGCCAGCAGCGTAGGTGGGGCGGGGGAGCAGTACTTC. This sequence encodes CASSVGGAGEQYF.